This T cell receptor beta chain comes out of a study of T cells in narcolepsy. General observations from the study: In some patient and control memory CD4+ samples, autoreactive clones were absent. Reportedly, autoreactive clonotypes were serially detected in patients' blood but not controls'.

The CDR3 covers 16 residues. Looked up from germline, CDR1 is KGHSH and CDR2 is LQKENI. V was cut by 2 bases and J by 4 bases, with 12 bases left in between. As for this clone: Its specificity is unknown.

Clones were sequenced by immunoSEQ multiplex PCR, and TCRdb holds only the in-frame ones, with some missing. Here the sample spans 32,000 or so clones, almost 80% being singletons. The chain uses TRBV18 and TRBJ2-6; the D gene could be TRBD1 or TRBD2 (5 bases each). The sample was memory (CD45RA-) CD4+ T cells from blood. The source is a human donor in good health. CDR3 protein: CASSPSAGTGANVLTF. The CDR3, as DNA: TGTGCCAGCTCACCAAGTGCAGGGACCGGGGCCAACGTCCTGACTTTC. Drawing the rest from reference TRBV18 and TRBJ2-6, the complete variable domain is NAGVMQNPRHLVRRRGQEARLRCSPMKGHSHVYWYRQLPEEGLKFMVYLQKENIIDESGMPKERFSAEFPKEGPSILRIQQVVRGDSAAYFCASSPSAGTGANVLTFGAGSRLTVL.